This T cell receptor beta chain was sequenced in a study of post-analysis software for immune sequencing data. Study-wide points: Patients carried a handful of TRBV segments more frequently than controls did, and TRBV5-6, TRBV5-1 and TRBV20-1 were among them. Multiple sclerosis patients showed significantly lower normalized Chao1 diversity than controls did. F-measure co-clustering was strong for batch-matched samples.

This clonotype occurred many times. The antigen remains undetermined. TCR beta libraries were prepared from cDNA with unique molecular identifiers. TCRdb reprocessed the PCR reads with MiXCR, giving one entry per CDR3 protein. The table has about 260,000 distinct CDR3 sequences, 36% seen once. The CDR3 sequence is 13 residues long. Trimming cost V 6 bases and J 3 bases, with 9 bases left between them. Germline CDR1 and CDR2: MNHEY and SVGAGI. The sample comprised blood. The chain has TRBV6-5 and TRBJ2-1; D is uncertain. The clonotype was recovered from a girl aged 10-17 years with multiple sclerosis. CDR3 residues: CASRLGNYNEQFF. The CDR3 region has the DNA TGTGCCAGCAGGCTCGGAAACTACAATGAGCAGTTCTTC.